This entry lists 15 T cell receptor beta chains sequenced from one sample in a study of technical replicates of blood from several donors. This table comes from immunoSEQ multiplex PCR, and its TCRdb copy is limited to in-frame clones, with some not included. This sample yields 55,000 to 75,000 clones, of which about 94% are seen a single time; over 0.35% belongs to the top ten. The sequencing input was T cells isolated from PBMCs. These receptors came from a human donor in good health.

The rearrangement joins TRBV4-2 to TRBJ2-1, with D perhaps TRBD1 (5 bases). The CDR3 spans 15 residues. V was shortened by 1 base and J by 3 bases, with 10 bases between the two germline ends. Germline V CDR1 and CDR2: LGHNA, YNFKEQ. CDR3 sequence reads: CASSQGGPGYNEQFF. The CDR3 coding sequence is TGTGCCAGCAGCCAAGGGGGCCCCGGCTACAATGAGCAGTTCTTC.

Here the CDR3 DNA reads TGTGCCACCATGCCCGTAGGGGTCGACAATGAGCAGTTCTTC. Its protein is CATMPVGVDNEQFF. The rearrangement joins TRBV15 to TRBJ2-1; D possibly corresponds to TRBD1 (5 bases). CDR1 and CDR2 (germline): LNHNV, YYDKDF (reference sequence). This CDR3 is 14 amino acids long. Deletions cut 7 bases from V and 5 bases from J, with 15 bases between.

The chain combines TRBV7-2 with TRBJ1-5, with TRBD1 matching over 9 bases. The CDR3 consists of 15 residues. V was pared by 5 bases and J by 7 bases, with 9 bases of the junction left unmatched. Germline CDR1 SGHTA, CDR2 FQGNSA. CDR3 sequence: CASSERTGEGQPQHF. DNA for the CDR3: TGTGCCAGCAGCGAACGGACAGGGGAAGGACAGCCCCAGCATTTT.

This chain links TRBV9 with TRBJ1-2; the match to TRBD1 covers 8 bases. V trimming: 4 bases; J trimming: 6 bases; junction bases outside the gene matches: 5. CDR3 size: 13 residues. The V gene's germline CDR1 is SGDLS and CDR2 YYNGEE. The CDR3, as DNA: TGTGCCAGCAGCATCGGACAGGGAGATGGCTACACCTTC. Its translation: CASSIGQGDGYTF.

The chain employs TRBV7-2 and TRBJ1-2; TRBD1 matches at 7 bases. CDR1 is SGHTA and CDR2 is FQGNSA in the germline V gene. The CDR3 is 15 residues long. Germline trimming cut 2 bases from V and 4 bases from J; bases unmatched to any gene: 7. The DNA of the CDR3 is TGTGCCAGCAGCTTAACCACAGGGGACGTCTATGGCTACACCTTC. Translation: CASSLTTGDVYGYTF.

CDR3 sequence (DNA): TGCGCCAGCAGCCTTGGGACAGGGAGCATGAACACTGAAGCTTTCTTT. Its protein is CASSLGTGSMNTEAFF. The chain has TRBV5-1 and TRBJ1-1; TRBD1 aligns across 9 bases. Per the germline V gene, CDR1 is SGHRS and CDR2 is YFSETQ. The V gene end was trimmed by 4 bases and the J gene end by 0 bases; junction bases not matched to a gene: 7. This CDR3 contains 16 residues. Full variable domain (missing parts from reference TRBV5-1 and TRBJ1-1): KAGVTQTPRYLIKTRGQQVTLSCSPISGHRSVSWYQQTPGQGLQFLFEYFSETQRNKGNFPGRFSGRQFSNSRSEMNVSTLELGDSALYLCASSLGTGSMNTEAFFGQGTRLTVV.

Only a few counts were recorded for this clone. The junction departs from germline at one end; a sequencing error may be responsible. The chain's CDR3 is CAWSDLAGAGNSGELFF. In DNA, the CDR3 is TGTGCCTGGAGCGATCTAGCGGGAGCCGGGAACTCCGGGGAGCTGTTTTTT. This chain links TRBV30 with TRBJ2-2; 10 nucleotides match TRBD2. Germline assignment: CDR1 GTSNPN and CDR2 SVGIG (reference sequence). This CDR3 region has 17 residues.

The J gene is TRBJ1-4, the V gene TRBV2; the D gene is possibly TRBD1 (6 bases). Germline V CDR1 and CDR2: SNHLY, FYNNEI. The CDR3 totals 14 residues. V lost 1 base and J lost 11, with 14 bases in between. The CDR3 DNA sequence: TGTGCCAGCAGTGAAGAACAGGGTGGCGGGAAACTGTTTTTT. Amino acids: CASSEEQGGGKLFF.

The chain couples TRBV6-5 to TRBJ2-7; 8 bases map to TRBD1. Losses at the gene ends were 5 bases for V and 3 bases for J; bases not matched to a gene: 6. CDR3 length: 14 residues. Germline values: CDR1 MNHEY, CDR2 SVGAGI. The CDR3 protein is CASSKTGVFYEQYF. The CDR3 coding sequence is TGTGCCAGCAGTAAGACAGGGGTCTTCTACGAGCAGTACTTC.

The genes are TRBV5-5 and TRBJ2-4; unclear D gene. This CDR3 has 12 amino acids. The ends were cut back, 4 bases at V and 9 bases at J, with 11 bases in the middle. Germline V gene lookup returns CDR1 SGHKS and CDR2 YYEKEE (reference sequence). The CDR3 nucleotides are TGTGCCAGCAGCCTCGACATTGGCATTCAGTACTTC. Encoded protein: CASSLDIGIQYF.

The V call is TRBV29-1, the J call TRBJ2-5, with 11 bases matching TRBD2. Losses at the gene ends were 6 bases for V and 5 bases for J; bases not matched to a gene: 8. The germline CDR1 and CDR2 sequences are SQVTM and ANQGSEA. CDR3 size: 14 residues. The CDR3 region is CSVSTSGRVETQYF. CDR3 nucleotide sequence: TGCAGCGTCAGTACTAGCGGGAGAGTTGAGACCCAGTACTTC.

V usage is TRBV2 and J usage is TRBJ1-5, with D uncertain. This CDR3 is 14 amino acids long. Germline CDR1 SNHLY, CDR2 FYNNEI. Trimming stripped 7 bases from V and 4 bases from J, with 14 bases between. In DNA, the CDR3 is TGTGCCAGCACCCCAAACCGAGGGAATCAGCCCCAGCATTTT. Translation gives CASTPNRGNQPQHF.

This clone was seen once. This sequence joins TRBV7-6 and TRBJ2-1; tentatively, D is TRBD2 (6 bases). The germline V and J ends were trimmed by 1 base and 4 bases, with 17 bases remaining between them. The CDR3 consists of 17 residues. The germline CDR1 and CDR2 sequences are SGHVS and FNYEAQ. CDR3 nucleotide sequence: TGTGCCAGCAGCTTAGGTATTGGCGGGAAATGGTACAATGAGCAGTTCTTC. Translating gives CASSLGIGGKWYNEQFF.

The chain recombines TRBV30 with TRBJ2-1; the D is unclear. The CDR3 is 15 residues long. Germline lookup yields CDR1 GTSNPN and CDR2 SVGIG (reference sequence). Trimming took off 2 bases at V and 0 bases at J, with 11 bases between the two ends. For the CDR3, the DNA is TGTGCCTGGAGTTATGGAGCGAGCTCCTACAATGAGCAGTTCTTC. This encodes CAWSYGASSYNEQFF.

The CDR3 DNA is TGTGCCAGTAGGGCCGGACTAGCGGGAGTCGAGCAGTACTTC. This codes for CASRAGLAGVEQYF. This chain links TRBV19 with TRBJ2-7; the match to TRBD2 covers 13 bases. Germline CDR1 reads LNHDA; CDR2 reads SQIVND (reference sequence). This CDR3 spans 14 amino acids. V dropped 6 bases and J dropped 6; count of bases not matched to a gene: 5.